This passage covers 14 T cell receptor beta chains from one sample sequenced in a study of spatial heterogeneity in lung cancer. TCRdb processed the 5' RACE reads anew with MiXCR; each CDR3 protein has one entry. The profile covers about 30,000 distinct CDR3 sequences, with around 5.8% appearing a single time and 22% taken by the ten largest. Time point described: blood at routine non-recurrence follow-up after resection. The input material, whole RNA from tumor, nontumor lung or frozen PBMC, was sequenced unsorted. The material sequenced was PBMCs, taken at follow-up. The receptors originated from a male donor with early-stage non-small cell lung cancer.

At least ten counts were recorded for this clonotype. DNA for the CDR3: TGTGCCAGCAGTTTATACTCATATGAAGCTTTCTTT. Encoded protein: CASSLYSYEAFF. The gene calls are TRBV28 and TRBJ1-1, with unresolved D. From germline, CDR1 is MDHEN and CDR2 SYDVKM. The CDR3 consists of 12 residues. Trimming removed 1 base from V and 7 bases from J, with 7 bases in between. The variable domain in full, with the rest retrieved from reference TRBV28 and TRBJ1-1, is DVKVTQSSRYLVKRTGEKVFLECVQDMDHENMFWYRQDPGLGLRLIYFSYDVKMKEKGDIPEGYSVSREKKERFSLILESASTNQTSMYLCASSLYSYEAFFGQGTRLTVV.

CDR3 nucleotides: TGTGCCAGCAGTGCGGGGACTAGCGGGGGAGAGACCCAGTACTTC. Residues: CASSAGTSGGETQYF. The chain joins TRBV12-3 or TRBV12-4 to TRBJ2-5, with 14 bases that match TRBD2. Trimming took 5 bases from V and 4 from J; bases not matched to a gene: 3. This CDR3 is built from 15 residues.

This clonotype was recorded many times. V usage is TRBV24-1 and J usage is TRBJ2-1, with D maybe TRBD1 (5 bases). The V end was cut by 5 bases, the J end by 2 bases, with 12 bases between. Per the germline V gene, CDR1 is KGHDR and CDR2 is SFDVKD. The CDR3 extends over 15 amino acids. CDR3 nucleotides: TGTGCCACCAGTGCTGGGGCTGTTACCTACAATGAGCAGTTCTTC. Its protein product is CATSAGAVTYNEQFF.

This clonotype was observed a handful of times. The CDR3 protein is CASSYSGMNTEAFF. The CDR3 nucleotides read TGTGCCAGCAGTTACTCAGGGATGAACACTGAAGCTTTCTTT. V is TRBV6-5 and J is TRBJ1-1; D call uncertain. Germline V gene sequence: CDR1 MNHEY, CDR2 SVGAGI. Trimming left V 0 bases short and J 0 bases short, with 5 bases between. The CDR3 sequence is 14 residues long.

This clonotype was seen just once. The CDR3, as DNA: TGTGCCAGCGTCGGGAGCCCCTACAATGAGCAGTTCTTC. It codes for CASVGSPYNEQFF. This chain links TRBV2 with TRBJ2-1; tentative D call: TRBD2 (6 bases). Looked up from germline, CDR1 is SNHLY and CDR2 is FYNNEI. The ends were cut back, 8 bases at V and 2 bases at J, with 10 bases in the middle. The CDR3 sequence is 13 residues long.

The sample holds many counts of this clonotype. The V call is TRBV20-1, the J call TRBJ1-2; D uncertain. The CDR3 has 12 residues. Trimming took 3 bases from V and 4 from J, leaving 9 bases between them. Germline V CDR1 and CDR2: DFQATT, SNEGSKA (reference sequence). CDR3 DNA: TGCAGTGCTAGCAGAGGGCCCTATGGCTACACCTTC. Its protein is CSASRGPYGYTF.

This clonotype was recorded at least ten times. V and J are TRBV6-5 and TRBJ2-7; D perhaps matches TRBD1 (5 bases). Deletions cut 8 bases from V and 2 bases from J, with 19 bases between. This CDR3 spans 15 amino acids. Germline V lookup: CDR1 MNHEY, CDR2 SVGAGI. The CDR3: CASQTVRDSTYEQYF. For the CDR3, the DNA is TGTGCCAGCCAGACGGTCAGGGATTCTACCTACGAGCAGTACTTC.

J is TRBJ1-1 and V is TRBV6-5; D not certain. Looked up from germline, CDR1 is MNHEY and CDR2 is SVGAGI. V lost 0 bases, J lost 1 base, and 12 bases lay in between. This CDR3 region has 16 residues. CDR3 in DNA: TGTGCCAGCAGTTACTCGCACGGGCGGGAGAACACTGAAGCTTTCTTT. It encodes CASSYSHGRENTEAFF.

This clonotype appeared a few times. This chain uses TRBV4-2 with TRBJ2-3, with 9 bases that match TRBD2. Germline assignment: CDR1 LGHNA and CDR2 YNFKEQ. V gave up 1 base and J gave up 0 bases; unmatched junction bases: 5. The CDR3 is made up of 17 amino acids. CDR3 DNA sequence: TGTGCCAGCAGCCAAGGGGCTAGCGGGGAAAGCACAGATACGCAGTATTTT. Translation: CASSQGASGESTDTQYF.

This chain connects TRBV27 to TRBJ2-5; 7 bases match TRBD2. Germline V CDR1 and CDR2: MNHEY, SMNVEV (reference sequence). The ends lost 5 bases at V and 5 bases at J; junction bases unmatched: 17. The CDR3 loop spans 17 amino acids. In DNA form, the CDR3 reads TGTGCCAGCAGTACCCCTGGGCGGGGGAAACTTCGGGAGACCCAGTACTTC. Protein sequence: CASSTPGRGKLRETQYF.

This clonotype was seen many times. The rearrangement joins TRBV9 to TRBJ2-3; TRBD2 might be the D (5 bases). CDR1 and CDR2 (germline): SGDLS, YYNGEE. The CDR3 is 15 residues long. Trimming took 5 bases from V and 2 from J, leaving 15 bases between them. The CDR3 here is CASSDPGNPTDTQYF. The CDR3 coding sequence is TGTGCCAGCAGTGACCCGGGGAACCCCACAGATACGCAGTATTTT. Full variable domain (rest looked up from reference TRBV9 and TRBJ2-3): DSGVTQTPKHLITATGQRVTLRCSPRSGDLSVYWYQQSLDQGLQFLIQYYNGEERAKGNILERFSAQQFPDLHSELNLSSLELGDSALYFCASSDPGNPTDTQYFGPGTRLTVL.

There are many counts of this clonotype. The genes are TRBV7-2 and TRBJ2-2; no firm D call. V shed 5 bases and J shed 5 bases, with 9 bases lying between them. The CDR3 has 13 residues. The germline V gene has CDR1 SGHTA and CDR2 FQGNSA. CDR3 DNA sequence: TGTGCCAGCAGCCCGACCGATACCGGGGAGCTGTTTTTT. Its translation is CASSPTDTGELFF.

In its sample, this clonotype was seen many times. The chain carries TRBV27 and TRBJ2-1, with 8 positions matching TRBD1. Germline CDR1 and CDR2: MNHEY and SMNVEV (reference sequence). The CDR3 is made up of 15 amino acids. Germline trimming cut 6 bases from V and 7 bases from J; bases unmatched to any gene: 11. CDR3 loop: CASRAGQGGINEQFF. The CDR3 coding sequence is TGTGCCAGCAGAGCCGGACAGGGTGGTATTAATGAGCAGTTCTTC.

This clonotype was counted only a few times. The chain combines TRBV10-3 with TRBJ2-5; a weak D match, TRBD1 (6 bases). The CDR3 covers 15 residues. V gave up 9 bases and J gave up 3 bases, with 20 bases separating them. Germline V gene lookup returns CDR1 ENHRY and CDR2 SYGVKD. The CDR3 nucleotides read TGTGCCATAAACCGGGACATCCAAAGCGAAGAGACCCAGTACTTC. Translated: CAINRDIQSEETQYF.